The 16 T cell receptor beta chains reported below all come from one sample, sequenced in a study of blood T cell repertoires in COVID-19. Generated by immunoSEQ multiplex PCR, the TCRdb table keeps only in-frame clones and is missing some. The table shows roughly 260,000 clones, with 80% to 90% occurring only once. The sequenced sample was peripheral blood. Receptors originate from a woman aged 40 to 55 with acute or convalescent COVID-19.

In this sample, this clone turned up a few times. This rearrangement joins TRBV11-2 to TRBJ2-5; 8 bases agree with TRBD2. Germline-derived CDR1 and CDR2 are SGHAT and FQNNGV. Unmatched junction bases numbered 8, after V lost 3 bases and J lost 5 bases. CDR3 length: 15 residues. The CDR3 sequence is CASSFGGGAGETQYF. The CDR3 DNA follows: TGTGCCAGCAGCTTCGGGGGGGGCGCCGGGGAGACCCAGTACTTC. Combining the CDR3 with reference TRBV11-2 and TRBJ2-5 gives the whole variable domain EAGVAQSPRYKIIEKRQSVAFWCNPISGHATLYWYQQILGQGPKLLIQFQNNGVVDDSQLPKDRFSAERLKGVDSTLKIQPAKLEDSAVYLCASSFGGGAGETQYFGPGTRLLVL.

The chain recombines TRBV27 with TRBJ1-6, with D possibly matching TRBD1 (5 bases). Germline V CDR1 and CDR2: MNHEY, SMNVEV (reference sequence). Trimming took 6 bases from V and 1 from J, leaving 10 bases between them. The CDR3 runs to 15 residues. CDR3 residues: CASSEAGSYNSPLHF. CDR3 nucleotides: TGTGCCAGCAGCGAAGCAGGGTCCTATAATTCACCCCTCCACTTT.

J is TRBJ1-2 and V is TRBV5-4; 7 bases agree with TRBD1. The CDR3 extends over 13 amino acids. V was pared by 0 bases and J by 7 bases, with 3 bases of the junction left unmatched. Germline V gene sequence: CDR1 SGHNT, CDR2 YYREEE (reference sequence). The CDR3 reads CASSLGGGRGYTF. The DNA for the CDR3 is TGTGCCAGCAGCTTGGGAGGGGGCCGTGGCTACACCTTC.

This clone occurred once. The CDR3 nucleotides are TGTGCCAGCAGCAAATATGGGACTAGCGGGGATCTTTCCAGCTCCTACGAGCAGTACGTC. Its protein is CASSKYGTSGDLSSSYEQYV. V usage is TRBV21-1 and J usage is TRBJ2-7; no check of the table's D call, TRBD2, against the DNA was made. TRBV21-1 corresponds to a pseudogene. The CDR3 extends over 20 amino acids.

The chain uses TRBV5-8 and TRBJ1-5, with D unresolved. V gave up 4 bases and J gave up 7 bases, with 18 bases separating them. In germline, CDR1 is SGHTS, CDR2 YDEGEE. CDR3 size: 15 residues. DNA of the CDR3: TGTGCCAGCAGCCCCGGGAGCCTTGTCCGCCAGCCCCAGCATTTT. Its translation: CASSPGSLVRQPQHF.

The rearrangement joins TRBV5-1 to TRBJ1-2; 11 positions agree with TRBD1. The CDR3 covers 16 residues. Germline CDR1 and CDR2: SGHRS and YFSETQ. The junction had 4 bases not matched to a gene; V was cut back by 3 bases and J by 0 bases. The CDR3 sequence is CASSSGQGAPNYGYTF. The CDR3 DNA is TGCGCCAGCAGCTCAGGACAGGGGGCTCCTAACTATGGCTACACCTTC. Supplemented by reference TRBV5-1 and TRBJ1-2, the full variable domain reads KAGVTQTPRYLIKTRGQQVTLSCSPISGHRSVSWYQQTPGQGLQFLFEYFSETQRNKGNFPGRFSGRQFSNSRSEMNVSTLELGDSALYLCASSSGQGAPNYGYTFGSGTRLTVV.

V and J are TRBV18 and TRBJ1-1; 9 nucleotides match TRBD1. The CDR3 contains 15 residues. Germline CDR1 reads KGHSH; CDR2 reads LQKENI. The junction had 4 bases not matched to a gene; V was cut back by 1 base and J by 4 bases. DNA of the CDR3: TGTGCCAGCTCACCACGCGGGACAGGGAGCACTGAAGCTTTCTTT. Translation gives CASSPRGTGSTEAFF.

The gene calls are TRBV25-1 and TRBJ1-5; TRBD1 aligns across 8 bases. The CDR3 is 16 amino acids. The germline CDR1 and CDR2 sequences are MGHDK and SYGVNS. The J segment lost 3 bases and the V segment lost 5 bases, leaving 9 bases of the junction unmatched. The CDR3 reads CASSPGQGTYNQPQHF. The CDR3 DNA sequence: TGTGCCAGCAGTCCTGGACAGGGAACCTACAATCAGCCCCAGCATTTT.

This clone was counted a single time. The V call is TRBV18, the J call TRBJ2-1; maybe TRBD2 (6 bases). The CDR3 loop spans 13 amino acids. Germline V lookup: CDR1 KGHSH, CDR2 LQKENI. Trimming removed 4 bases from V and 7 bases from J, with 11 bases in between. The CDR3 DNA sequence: TGTGCCAGCTCACAGGGACTTAAAAATGAGCAGTTCTTC. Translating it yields CASSQGLKNEQFF. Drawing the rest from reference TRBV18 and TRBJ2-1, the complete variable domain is NAGVMQNPRHLVRRRGQEARLRCSPMKGHSHVYWYRQLPEEGLKFMVYLQKENIIDESGMPKERFSAEFPKEGPSILRIQQVVRGDSAAYFCASSQGLKNEQFFGPGTRLTVL.

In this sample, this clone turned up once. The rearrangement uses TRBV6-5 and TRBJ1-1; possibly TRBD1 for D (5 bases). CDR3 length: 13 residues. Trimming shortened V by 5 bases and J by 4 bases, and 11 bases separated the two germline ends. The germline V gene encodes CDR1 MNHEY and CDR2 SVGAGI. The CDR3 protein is CASSPPGGTEAFF. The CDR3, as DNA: TGTGCCAGCAGTCCGCCCGGGGGCACTGAAGCTTTCTTT.

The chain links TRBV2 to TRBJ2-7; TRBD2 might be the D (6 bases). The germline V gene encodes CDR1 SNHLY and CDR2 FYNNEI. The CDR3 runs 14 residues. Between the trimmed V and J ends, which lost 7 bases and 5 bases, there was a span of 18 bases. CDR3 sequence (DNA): TGTGCCAGCATCTACCCGTGGGTAGCGGACGAGCAGTACGTC. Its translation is CASIYPWVADEQYV.

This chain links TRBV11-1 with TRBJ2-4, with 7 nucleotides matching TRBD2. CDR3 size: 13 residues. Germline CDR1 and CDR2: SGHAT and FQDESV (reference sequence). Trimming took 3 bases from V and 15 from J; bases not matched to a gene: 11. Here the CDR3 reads CASSLGFGGERYF. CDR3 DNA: TGTGCCAGCAGCTTGGGGTTTGGGGGGGAACGGTACTTC.

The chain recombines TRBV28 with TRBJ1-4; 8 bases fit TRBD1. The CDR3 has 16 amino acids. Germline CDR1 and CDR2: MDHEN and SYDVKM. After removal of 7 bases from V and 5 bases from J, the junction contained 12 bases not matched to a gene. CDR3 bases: TGTGCCAGCACCAGGGTGGACAGGGCCCTAAATGAAAAACTGTTTTTT. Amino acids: CASTRVDRALNEKLFF.

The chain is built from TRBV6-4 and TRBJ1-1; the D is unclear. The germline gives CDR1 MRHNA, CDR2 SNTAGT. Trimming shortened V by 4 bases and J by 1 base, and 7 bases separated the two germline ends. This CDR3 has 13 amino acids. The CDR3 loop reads CASSVQRNTEAFF. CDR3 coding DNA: TGTGCCAGCAGTGTACAAAGGAACACTGAAGCTTTCTTT.

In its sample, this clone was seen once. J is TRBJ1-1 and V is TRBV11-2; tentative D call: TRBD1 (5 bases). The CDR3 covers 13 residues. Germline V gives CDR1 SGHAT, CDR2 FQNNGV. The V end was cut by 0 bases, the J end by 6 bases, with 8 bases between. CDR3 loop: CASSLDRAPEAFF. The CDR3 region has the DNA TGTGCCAGCAGCTTAGACAGGGCCCCTGAAGCTTTCTTT.

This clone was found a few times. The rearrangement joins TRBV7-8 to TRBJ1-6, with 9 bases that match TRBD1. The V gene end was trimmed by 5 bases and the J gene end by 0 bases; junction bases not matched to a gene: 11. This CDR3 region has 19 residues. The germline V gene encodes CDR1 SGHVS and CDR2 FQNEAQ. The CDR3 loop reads CASSEGTGKGGSYNSPLHF. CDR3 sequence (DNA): TGTGCCAGCAGCGAGGGGACAGGGAAAGGTGGCTCCTATAATTCACCCCTCCACTTT.